The subject of this entry is one TCR beta chain. This sample stems from a study of STAT5B mutations in CD4+ large granular lymphocyte leukemia. The CDR3 is made up of 16 amino acids. The V and J ends lost 5 bases and 2 bases respectively, with 13 bases between them. The germline V gene has CDR1 SGHNT and CDR2 YENEEA. The protocol was immunoSEQ multiplex PCR, while the TCRdb copy is restricted to in-frame clones and leaves out a portion. The repertoire holds about 30,000 clones, with about 90% as singletons. V gene TRBV11-3 combines with J gene TRBJ2-6; D might be TRBD2 (6 bases). Specimen: CD4+ T cells from blood buffy coats. The TCR originated in a human donor in good health. The CDR3 nucleotides read TGTGCCAGCAGCCTCGGGACTGAGGCTGGGGCCAACGTCCTGACTTTC. It translates to CASSLGTEAGANVLTF.